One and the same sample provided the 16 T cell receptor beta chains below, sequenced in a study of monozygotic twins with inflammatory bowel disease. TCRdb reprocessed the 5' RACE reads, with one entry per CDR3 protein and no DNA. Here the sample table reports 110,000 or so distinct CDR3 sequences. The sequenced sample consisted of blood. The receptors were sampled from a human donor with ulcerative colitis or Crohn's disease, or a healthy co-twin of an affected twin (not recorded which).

This chain's CDR3 is CASSLGQGMYTF. The V and J genes are TRBV5-1 and TRBJ1-2; TCRdb outputs TRBD1, but without DNA this stays unchecked. Germline V CDR1 and CDR2: SGHRS, YFSETQ. This CDR3 has 12 residues.

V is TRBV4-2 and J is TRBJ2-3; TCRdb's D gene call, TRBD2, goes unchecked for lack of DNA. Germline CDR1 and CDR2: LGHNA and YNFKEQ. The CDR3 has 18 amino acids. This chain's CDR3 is CASSQDLAGVPGTDTQYF.

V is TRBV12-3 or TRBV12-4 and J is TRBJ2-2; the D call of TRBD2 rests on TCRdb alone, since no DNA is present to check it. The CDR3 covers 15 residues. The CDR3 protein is CASSSRGASTGELFF.

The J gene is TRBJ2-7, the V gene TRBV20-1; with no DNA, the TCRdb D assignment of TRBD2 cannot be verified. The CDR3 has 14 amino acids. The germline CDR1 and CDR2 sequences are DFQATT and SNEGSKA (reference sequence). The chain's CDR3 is CSANGGGLGYEQYF.

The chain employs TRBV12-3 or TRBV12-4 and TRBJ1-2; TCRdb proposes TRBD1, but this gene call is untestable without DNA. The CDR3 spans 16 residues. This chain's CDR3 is CASSHPGQAYNYGYTF.

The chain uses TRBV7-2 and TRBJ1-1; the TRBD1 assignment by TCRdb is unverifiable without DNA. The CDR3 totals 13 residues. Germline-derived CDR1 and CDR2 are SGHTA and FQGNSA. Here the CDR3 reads CASSLSQDTEAFF.

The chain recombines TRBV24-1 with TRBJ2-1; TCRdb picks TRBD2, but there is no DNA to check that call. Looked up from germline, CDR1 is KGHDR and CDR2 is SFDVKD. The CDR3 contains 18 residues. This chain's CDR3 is CATSDSWTSTGRYNEQFF.

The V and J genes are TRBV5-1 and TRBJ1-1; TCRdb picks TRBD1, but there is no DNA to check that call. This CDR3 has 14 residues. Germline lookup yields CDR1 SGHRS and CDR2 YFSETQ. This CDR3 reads CASSPRARDTEAFF.

This chain's CDR3 is CASSEGPKAGYNEQFF. The chain links TRBV9 to TRBJ2-1; TCRdb gives TRBD1 as the D gene, but with no DNA this cannot be confirmed. The CDR3 spans 16 residues. CDR1 is SGDLS, CDR2 YYNGEE, per germline.

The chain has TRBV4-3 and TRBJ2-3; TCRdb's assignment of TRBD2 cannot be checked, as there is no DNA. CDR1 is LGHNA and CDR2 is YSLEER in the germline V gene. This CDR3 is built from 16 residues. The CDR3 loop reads CASSRGPKSGTDTQYF.

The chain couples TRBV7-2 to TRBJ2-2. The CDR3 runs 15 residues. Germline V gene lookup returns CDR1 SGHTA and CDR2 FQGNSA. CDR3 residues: CASSLVALNTGELFF.

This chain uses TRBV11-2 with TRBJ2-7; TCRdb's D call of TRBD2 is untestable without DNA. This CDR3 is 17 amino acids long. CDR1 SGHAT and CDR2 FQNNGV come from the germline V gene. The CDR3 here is CASSSIRGSSRGYEQYF. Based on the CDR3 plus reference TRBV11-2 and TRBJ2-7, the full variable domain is EAGVAQSPRYKIIEKRQSVAFWCNPISGHATLYWYQQILGQGPKLLIQFQNNGVVDDSQLPKDRFSAERLKGVDSTLKIQPAKLEDSAVYLCASSSIRGSSRGYEQYFGPGTRLTVT.

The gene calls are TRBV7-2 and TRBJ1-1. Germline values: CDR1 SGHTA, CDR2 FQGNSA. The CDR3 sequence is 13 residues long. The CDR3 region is CASNPGINGEAFF.

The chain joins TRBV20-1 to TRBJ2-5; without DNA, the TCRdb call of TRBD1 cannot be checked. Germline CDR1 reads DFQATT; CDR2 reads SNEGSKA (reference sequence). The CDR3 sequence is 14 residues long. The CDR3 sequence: CSAGGRRGVETQYF.

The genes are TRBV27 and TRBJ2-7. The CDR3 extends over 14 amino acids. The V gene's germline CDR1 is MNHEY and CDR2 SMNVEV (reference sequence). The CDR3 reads CASSLHRESYEQYF.

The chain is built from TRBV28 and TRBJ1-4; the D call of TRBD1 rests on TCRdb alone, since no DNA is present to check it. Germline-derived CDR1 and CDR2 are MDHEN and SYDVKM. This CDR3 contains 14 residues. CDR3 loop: CASSLTDRAEKLFF.